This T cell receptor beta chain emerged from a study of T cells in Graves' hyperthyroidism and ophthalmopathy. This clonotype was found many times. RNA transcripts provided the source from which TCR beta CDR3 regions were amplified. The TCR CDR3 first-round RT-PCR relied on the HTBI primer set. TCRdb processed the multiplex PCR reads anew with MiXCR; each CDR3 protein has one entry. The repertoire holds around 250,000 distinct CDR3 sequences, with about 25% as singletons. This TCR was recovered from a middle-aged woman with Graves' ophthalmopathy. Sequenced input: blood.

Here the CDR3 DNA reads TGTGCCAGCAGCCAAAGGGTCCAAGAGACCCAGTACTTC. This encodes CASSQRVQETQYF. The rearrangement joins TRBV3-1 to TRBJ2-5; D ambiguous. Deletions cut 2 bases from V and 1 base from J, with 5 bases between. Germline-derived CDR1 and CDR2 are LGHDT and YNNKEL (reference sequence). CDR3 length: 13 amino acids.